Listed below are T cell receptor beta chains from one sample, sequenced in a study of blood T cell repertoires in COVID-19. Produced via immunoSEQ multiplex PCR; TCRdb's table is partial and in-frame only. The table shows roughly 150,000 clones, with 84% occurring only once. Sequencing was performed on PBMCs or T cells enriched from blood (not recorded which). All receptors derive from a woman aged 50 to 65 who had recovered from COVID-19. The CDR3 runs from the conserved cysteine through the conserved F or W. D genes are given only for firm matches. The size of a clone is reported for some rows only, either as once, few or many, or as a class for expanded clones.

J gene | clone size | V gene | D gene | CDR3 length | CDR3 DNA | CDR3 protein
TRBJ1-3 | . | TRBV19 | . | 14 | TGTGCCAGTAGTAATGGGGGGGCTGGAAACACCATATATTTT | CASSNGGAGNTIYF
TRBJ1-4 | few | TRBV18 | . | 13 | TGTGCCAGCTCACCCTCCCGGGATGAAAAACTGTTTTTT | CASSPSRDEKLFF
TRBJ1-5 | few | TRBV5-1 | . | 13 | TGCGCCAGCAGCTTGGATTCGGGGGGCCGCCAGCATTTT | CASSLDSGGRQHF
TRBJ1-5 | . | TRBV11-3 | . | 16 | TGTGCCAGCCACATCCCACAGGGACATAGCAATCAGCCCCAGCATTTT | CASHIPQGHSNQPQHF
TRBJ1-5 | . | TRBV28 | TRBD1 | 16 | TGTGCCAGCGCAGAGACAGGGGGGCATTTCGGGCAGCCCCAGCATTTT | CASAETGGHFGQPQHF
TRBJ2-3 | . | TRBV27 | . | 16 | TGTGCCAGCAGTTCCCTAAACAGGGAGGGGGTAGATACGCAGTATTTT | CASSSLNREGVDTQYF
TRBJ2-6 | . | TRBV29-1 | TRBD1 | 15 | TGCAGCGTCTCCGACAGGGGAGCTGGGGCCAACGTCCTGACTTTC | CSVSDRGAGANVLTF
TRBJ2-7 | few | TRBV10-3 | . | 15 | TGTGCCATCTCCGATCCCGGGGAACCTTCCTACGAGCAGTACTTC | CAISDPGEPSYEQYF
TRBJ2-7 | . | TRBV6-2/TRBV6-3 | TRBD2 | 16 | TGTGCCAGCAGTTCTCCCGGTCTAGCGGGGGGATACGAGCAGTACTTC | CASSSPGLAGGYEQYF
TRBJ1-1 | . | TRBV29-1 | . | 15 | TGCAGCGTTGAGAACAGGCTTCTCATGAACACTGAAGCTTTCTTT | CSVENRLLMNTEAFF
TRBJ1-1 | . | TRBV6-4 | . | 14 | TGTGCCAACCCGAAGGGAGACATGAACACTGAAGCTTTCTTT | CANPKGDMNTEAFF
TRBJ1-5 | once | TRBV9 | . | 14 | TGTGCCAGCAGCGCTGGAGACTCCCTACGGCCCCAGCATTTT | CASSAGDSLRPQHF
TRBJ2-3 | . | TRBV3-1/TRBV3-2 | TRBD2 | 16 | TGTGCCAGCAGCCCGGCGGGTGTAGCGGGAGTCCAGGAATGGTATTTT | CASSPAGVAGVQEWYF
TRBJ2-7 | . | TRBV27 | TRBD1 | 16 | TGTGCCAGCAGTCACAAGGGACAGGGGGCTCCCTACGAGCAGTACTTC | CASSHKGQGAPYEQYF
TRBJ2-7 | . | TRBV10-3 | TRBD2 | 15 | TGTGCCATCAGTCCGGGACTAGCGGGACCGGACGAGCAGTACTTC | CAISPGLAGPDEQYF
TRBJ1-1 | . | TRBV10-3 | TRBD1 | 17 | TGTGCCATCAGTCGGGACAGTCTTCATTTTCTGAACACTGAAGCTTTCTTT | CAISRDSLHFLNTEAFF
TRBJ2-2 | once | TRBV7-2 | TRBD2 | 18 | TGTGCCAGCAGCGTTGGACTAGCGGGGGCAACGGGAAGCGGGGAGCTGTTTTTT | CASSVGLAGATGSGELFF
TRBJ1-2 | . | TRBV5-6 | TRBD1 | 19 | TGTGCCAGCAGCTTGGATTCGCCGGGGACAGGGGGCGGCAACTATGGCTACACCTTC | CASSLDSPGTGGGNYGYTF
TRBJ2-2 | . | TRBV5-1 | TRBD2 | 14 | TGCGCCAGCAGAGGGCCGGGAGGGACCGGGGAGCTGTTTTTT | CASRGPGGTGELFF
TRBJ1-2 | . | TRBV18 | . | 13 | TGTGCCAGCTCACCCTCGGGAAACTATGGCTACACCTTC | CASSPSGNYGYTF
TRBJ2-7 | . | TRBV30 | TRBD2 | 15 | TGTGCCTGGAGCCATAGCGGGAGGGCAATATACGAGCAGTACTTC | CAWSHSGRAIYEQYF
TRBJ1-5 | . | TRBV15 | . | 13 | TGTGCCACCAGCACAGGGCTCAATCAGCCCCAGCATTTT | CATSTGLNQPQHF
TRBJ1-3 | . | TRBV7-2 | TRBD1 | 16 | TGTGCCAGCAGCCCGTCCGGGACAGCGGACCGAAACACCATATATTTT | CASSPSGTADRNTIYF
TRBJ1-1 | . | TRBV29-1 | . | 12 | TGCAGCGTTGGACTGTCGAACACTGAAGCTTTCTTT | CSVGLSNTEAFF
TRBJ1-5 | . | TRBV12-3/TRBV12-4 | TRBD1 | 11 | TGTGCCAGCAGTTTGGGACAGGCCCAGCATTTT | CASSLGQAQHF
TRBJ1-6 | . | TRBV4-3 | TRBD1 | 19 | TGCGCCAGCAGCCAAATACCCGGGACAGGGGGCGCATACGGTTCACCCCTCCACTTT | CASSQIPGTGGAYGSPLHF
TRBJ2-1 | . | TRBV7-2 | TRBD2 | 16 | TGTGCCAGCAGCTTAGGAGTTTCCGGGAGGGGCAATGAGCAGTTCTTC | CASSLGVSGRGNEQFF
TRBJ1-4 | . | TRBV28 | TRBD1 | 14 | TGTGCCAGCAGGGCCGGGACAGGGGTAGAAAAACTGTTTTTT | CASRAGTGVEKLFF
TRBJ2-7 | . | TRBV11-2 | TRBD1 | 15 | TGTGCCAGCAGCTTAAACACAGGGGTCTCATACGAGCAGTACTTC | CASSLNTGVSYEQYF